Below, 13 T cell receptor beta chains from the same sample are listed, as sequenced in a study of blood T cell repertoires in COVID-19. Assay used: immunoSEQ multiplex PCR; TCRdb lists only in-frame clones, some missing. The sample shows 330,000 or so clones, under 95% of them seen only once. Sequencing was performed on PBMCs or T cells enriched from blood (not recorded which). The source of these receptors is a woman between 25 and 40 years old who had recovered from COVID-19.

The V call is TRBV18, the J call TRBJ2-1, with a possible D match to TRBD1 (5 bases). V was pared by 0 bases and J by 6 bases, with 15 bases between. Germline CDR1 reads KGHSH; CDR2 reads LQKENI. This CDR3 contains 16 residues. CDR3 sequence: CASSPPPQAAGNEQFF. The CDR3 nucleotides are TGTGCCAGCTCACCACCGCCACAGGCCGCCGGCAATGAGCAGTTCTTC.

The chain employs TRBV3-1 (or the pseudogene TRBV3-2) and TRBJ2-5, with a tentative D call TRBD2 (6 bases). V was clipped by 3 bases and J by 5 bases, with 16 bases between them. Germline CDR1 is LGHDT and CDR2 is YNNKEL (reference sequence). The CDR3 is 15 residues long. The CDR3 loop reads CASSQTIGLAETQYF. Written as DNA, the CDR3 is TGTGCCAGCAGCCAGACGATTGGCCTAGCGGAGACCCAGTACTTC.

V usage is TRBV10-3 and J usage is TRBJ2-6; 13 bases are a match to TRBD2. This CDR3 comprises 18 residues. With 10 bases clipped from V and 2 bases from J, the junction kept 11 bases outside the gene matches. The V gene's germline CDR1 is ENHRY and CDR2 SYGVKD. CDR3 sequence (DNA): TGTGCCACCACCAGAGCACTAGCGGGAGGGCCTGGGGCCAACGTCCTGACTTTC. Translated, it gives CATTRALAGGPGANVLTF.

The chain is built from TRBV28 and TRBJ1-2; 9 nucleotides agree with TRBD1. J was trimmed by 2 bases and V by 6 bases; bases with no gene match: 7. From germline, CDR1 is MDHEN and CDR2 SYDVKM. The CDR3 spans 15 residues. The CDR3 DNA reads TGTGCCAGCAGCCTCCCGGGACAGGGAAACTATGGCTACACCTTC. It yields the protein CASSLPGQGNYGYTF.

V and J are TRBV27 and TRBJ2-1; the match to TRBD1 covers 10 bases. The V segment lost 5 bases and the J segment 8 bases; nucleotides outside the gene matches: 18. The V gene's germline CDR1 is MNHEY and CDR2 SMNVEV (reference sequence). This CDR3 is 18 amino acids long. The CDR3 nucleotides are TGTGCCAGCAGTCCCGGAAAAACCTTCGGGACAGGGGTGTATGAGCAGTTCTTC. This translates into CASSPGKTFGTGVYEQFF.

V usage is TRBV20-1 and J usage is TRBJ2-1; 9 bases agree with TRBD2. Germline V gene data show CDR1 as DFQATT and CDR2 as SNEGSKA (reference sequence). The CDR3 loop spans 15 amino acids. After removal of 6 bases from V and 4 bases from J, the junction contained 10 bases not matched to a gene. The CDR3 DNA follows: TGCAGTGCGAGTACCCCCAGCGGGAGGTACAATGAGCAGTTCTTC. This encodes CSASTPSGRYNEQFF.

The V and J genes are TRBV4-1 and TRBJ2-5, with 13 bases lining up with TRBD2. This CDR3 region has 19 residues. Unmatched junction bases numbered 13, after V lost 4 bases and J lost 2 bases. CDR1 is MGHRA and CDR2 is YSYEKL in the germline V gene. CDR3 in DNA: TGCGCCAGCAGCCTCCGATTCCTTCCGGGACTAGCGGGACAAGAGACCCAGTACTTC. Amino acid sequence: CASSLRFLPGLAGQETQYF.

The genes are TRBV7-2 and TRBJ2-2, with 15 bases aligning to TRBD2. Unmatched junction bases numbered 9, after V lost 6 bases and J lost 7 bases. The CDR3 extends over 17 amino acids. Germline CDR1 SGHTA, CDR2 FQGNSA. The CDR3: CASRLPGLAGGNGELFF. DNA for the CDR3: TGTGCCAGCAGGCTTCCAGGACTAGCGGGGGGGAACGGGGAGCTGTTTTTT.

CDR3: CASSLDPDSTYEQYF. CDR3 nucleotides: TGCGCCAGCAGCTTGGACCCGGACAGCACCTACGAGCAGTACTTC. The chain uses TRBV5-1 and TRBJ2-7; tentative D call: TRBD1 (6 bases). In germline, CDR1 is SGHRS, CDR2 YFSETQ. The length of the CDR3 is 15 residues. With 0 bases removed from V and 2 bases from J, the gap between germline ends came to 12 bases.

The chain has TRBV19 and TRBJ1-1, with 8 nucleotides matching TRBD1. V was clipped by 5 bases and J by 1 base; unmatched bases: 3. Per germline, CDR1 LNHDA and CDR2 SQIVND (reference sequence). The length of the CDR3 is 14 residues. CDR3 sequence reads: CASSEDRENTEAFF. The CDR3 DNA reads as TGTGCCAGTAGTGAGGACAGGGAGAACACTGAAGCTTTCTTT.

In the case of this clone: Other DNA sequences in the same sample also yield this CDR3. The chain combines TRBV7-9 with TRBJ1-1; D is perhaps TRBD1 (5 bases). Trimming shortened V by 7 bases and J by 0 bases, and 12 bases separated the two germline ends. The CDR3 is made up of 14 amino acids. CDR1 is SEHNR, CDR2 FQNEAQ, per germline (reference sequence). The CDR3 DNA sequence: TGTGCCAGCACACCCGGGGGTTTGAACACTGAAGCTTTCTTT. Its translation is CASTPGGLNTEAFF. Combining the CDR3 with reference TRBV7-9 and TRBJ1-1 gives the whole variable domain DTGVSQNPRHKITKRGQNVTFRCDPISEHNRLYWYRQTLGQGPEFLTYFQNEAQLEKSRLLSDRFSAERPKGSFSTLEIQRTEQGDSAMYLCASTPGGLNTEAFFGQGTRLTVV.

This clone appeared a single time. V is TRBV2 and J is TRBJ2-1; unclear D gene. Germline CDR1 SNHLY, CDR2 FYNNEI. The CDR3 length is 12 residues. V gave up 8 bases and J gave up 6 bases, with 11 bases separating them. CDR3 residues: CASERSGNEQFF. In DNA, the CDR3 is TGTGCCAGCGAACGGTCTGGCAATGAGCAGTTCTTC. Full variable domain (missing parts from reference TRBV2 and TRBJ2-1): EPEVTQTPSHQVTQMGQEVILRCVPISNHLYFYWYRQILGQKVEFLVSFYNNEISEKSEIFDDQFSVERPDGSNFTLKIRSTKLEDSAMYFCASERSGNEQFFGPGTRLTVL.

This clone was recorded only once. The genes are TRBV11-1 and TRBJ1-1; no clear D gene. Germline values: CDR1 SGHAT, CDR2 FQDESV (reference sequence). Trimming shortened V by 2 bases and J by 1 base, and 5 bases separated the two germline ends. There are 13 residues in the CDR3. The CDR3 protein is CASSLSENTEAFF. The CDR3 region has the DNA TGTGCCAGCAGCTTATCAGAGAACACTGAAGCTTTCTTT.